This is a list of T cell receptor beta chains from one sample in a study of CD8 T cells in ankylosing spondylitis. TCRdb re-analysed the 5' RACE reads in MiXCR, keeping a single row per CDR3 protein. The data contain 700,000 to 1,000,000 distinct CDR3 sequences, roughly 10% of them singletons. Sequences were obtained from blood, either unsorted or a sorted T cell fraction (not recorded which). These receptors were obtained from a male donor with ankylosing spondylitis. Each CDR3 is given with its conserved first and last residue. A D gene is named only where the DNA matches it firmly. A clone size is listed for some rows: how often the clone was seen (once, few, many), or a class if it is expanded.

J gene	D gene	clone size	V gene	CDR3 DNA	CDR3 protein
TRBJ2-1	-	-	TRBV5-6	TGTGCCAGCAGCTCCGGGCCCCTTGGGGAGCAGTTCTTC	CASSSGPLGEQFF
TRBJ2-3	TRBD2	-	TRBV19	TGTGCCAGTAGTATATTGGGGACTAGCGGTTTTAGCACAGATACGCAGTATTTT	CASSILGTSGFSTDTQYF
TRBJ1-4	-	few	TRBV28	TGTGCCAGCAGTCCGGACGGCACCCTGGTTGAAAAACTGTTTTTT	CASSPDGTLVEKLFF
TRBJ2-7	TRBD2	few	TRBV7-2	TGTGCCAGCAGCGTACTAGCGGAGACGGGCGAGCAGTACTTC	CASSVLAETGEQYF
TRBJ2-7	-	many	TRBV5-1	TGCGCCAGCAGCTTGCCGGGATACGAGCAGTACTTC	CASSLPGYEQYF
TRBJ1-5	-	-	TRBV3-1	TGTGCCAGCAGCCCCTATGGCAATCAGCCCCAGCATTTT	CASSPYGNQPQHF
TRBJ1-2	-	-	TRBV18	TGTGCCAGCTCAGGACAGTTTGCTAACTATGGCTACACCTTC	CASSGQFANYGYTF
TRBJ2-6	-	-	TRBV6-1	TGTGCCAGCAGGGAGGGACAGACTGGGGCTGGGGCCAACGTCCTGACTTTC	CASREGQTGAGANVLTF
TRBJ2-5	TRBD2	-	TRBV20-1	TGCAGTGCTAGCTTGGCGGGAGGGCCCCAAGAGACCCAGTACTTC	CSASLAGGPQETQYF
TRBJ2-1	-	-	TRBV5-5	TGTGCCAGCAGCTTGGGACCCACGGCCACAGAGCAGTTCTTC	CASSLGPTATEQFF
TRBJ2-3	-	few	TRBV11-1	TGTGCCAGCAGCACTAGGGGAGGGGGGAGCACAGATACGCAGTATTTT	CASSTRGGGSTDTQYF
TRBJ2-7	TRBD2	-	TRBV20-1	TGCAGTGCTGCGCGGCCTAGCGGGAGGAGGATGTACTTC	CSAARPSGRRMYF
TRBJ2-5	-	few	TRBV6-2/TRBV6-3	TGTGCCAGCAACGCAGTAGGCCGCCAAGAGACCCAGTACTTC	CASNAVGRQETQYF
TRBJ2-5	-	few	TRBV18	TGTGCCAGCTCACCATCCCCCGCAGAGACCCAGTACTTC	CASSPSPAETQYF
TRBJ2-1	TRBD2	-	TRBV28	TGTGCCAGCAGTTCACCCAAGCGACTAGCGGGAGCTCCCTACAATGAGCAGTTCTTC	CASSSPKRLAGAPYNEQFF
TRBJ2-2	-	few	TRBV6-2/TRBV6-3	TGTGCCAGCAGCGGGACGGGACCCGGGGAGCTGTTTTTT	CASSGTGPGELFF
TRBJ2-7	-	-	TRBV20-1	TGCAGTGCTAGAAAGTCCCAAGTCGAGCAGTACTTC	CSARKSQVEQYF
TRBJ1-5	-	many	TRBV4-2	TGTGCCAGCAGCCTTTCGGGTGACAATCAGCCCCAGCATTTT	CASSLSGDNQPQHF
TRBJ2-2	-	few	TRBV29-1	TGCAGCGTTTGGCTTCACACCGGGGAGCTGTTTTTT	CSVWLHTGELFF
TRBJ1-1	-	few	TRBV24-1	TGTGCCACCAGTGATTTAACTCGCACTGAAGCTTTCTTT	CATSDLTRTEAFF
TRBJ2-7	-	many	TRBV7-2	TGTGCCAGCAGCCCGACGGGACTCTCCTCCTACGAGCAGTACTTC	CASSPTGLSSYEQYF
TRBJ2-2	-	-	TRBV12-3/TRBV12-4	TGTGCCAGCAACCCCGACAGCCGGAAAATGAACACCGGGGAGCTGTTTTTT	CASNPDSRKMNTGELFF
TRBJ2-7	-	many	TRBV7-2	TGTGCCAGCAGCCCACAGGCGGGCTCCAGCTACGAGCAGTACTTC	CASSPQAGSSYEQYF
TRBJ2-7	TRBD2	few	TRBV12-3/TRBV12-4	TGTGCCAGCAGTTTAGTAAGCGGGGGCTTATACGAGCAGTACTTC	CASSLVSGGLYEQYF
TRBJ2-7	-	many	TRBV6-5	TGTGCCAGCAGTTACACGACAGTCCCCATGTACGAGCAGTACTTC	CASSYTTVPMYEQYF
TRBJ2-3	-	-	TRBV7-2	TGTGCCAGCAGCTTATCACATGGCACAGATACGCAGTATTTT	CASSLSHGTDTQYF
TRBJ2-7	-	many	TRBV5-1	TGCGCCAGCAGCTTTGCGGAAACTGCCGAGCAGTACTTC	CASSFAETAEQYF
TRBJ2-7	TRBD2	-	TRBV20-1	TGCAGTGCCCCGGGGAGGGTCTCCTACGAGCAGTACTTC	CSAPGRVSYEQYF
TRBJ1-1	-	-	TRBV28	TGTGCCAGCAGTTTTCTAGGGGAAGCTTTCTTT	CASSFLGEAFF
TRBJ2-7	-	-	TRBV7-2	TGTGCCAGCAGTAACATGGTGGCCTCCTACGAGCAGTACTTC	CASSNMVASYEQYF
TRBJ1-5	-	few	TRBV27	TGTGCCAGCAGTTTATCGCGCGCCTACAATCAGCCCCAGCATTTT	CASSLSRAYNQPQHF
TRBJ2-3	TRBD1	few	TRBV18	TGTGCCAGCTCACCTCCAGGGGGTATCGGTACGCAGTATTTT	CASSPPGGIGTQYF
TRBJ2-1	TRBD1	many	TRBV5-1	TGCGCCAGCAGCTTCACCGGGACAGGTAACAATGAGCAGTTCTTC	CASSFTGTGNNEQFF
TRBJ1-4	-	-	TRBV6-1	TGTGCCAGCAGTCGTACATGGGGGGAAGGCCACCTTGAAAAACTGTTTTTT	CASSRTWGEGHLEKLFF
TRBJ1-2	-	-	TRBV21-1	TGTGCCAGCCTCGAAGGGTATGGCTACACCTTC	CASLEGYGYTF
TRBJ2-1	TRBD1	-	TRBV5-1	TGCGCCAGCAGCTTTGGGACAGGGGGTTTGGAGCAGTTCTTC	CASSFGTGGLEQFF
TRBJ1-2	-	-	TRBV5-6	TGTGCCAGCGTATTTGGATCGGGGCGCGTCTATGGCTACACCTTC	CASVFGSGRVYGYTF
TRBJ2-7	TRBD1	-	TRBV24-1	TGCACCACCGTCAGGGCAGACAGGGGGCTTCGGGAGCAGTACTTC	CTTVRADRGLREQYF
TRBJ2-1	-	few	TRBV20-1	TGCAGAGCCAGGGAGAGCTCCTACAATGAGCAGTTCTTC	CRARESSYNEQFF
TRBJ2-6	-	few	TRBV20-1	TGCAGTGCTAGCCTAGCCTACCGTAGAGGGGCCAACGTCCTGACTTTC	CSASLAYRRGANVLTF
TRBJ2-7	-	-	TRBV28	TGTGCCAGCAGTCCCCTCCTGGGCCGATTCTACTACGAGCAGTACTTC	CASSPLLGRFYYEQYF
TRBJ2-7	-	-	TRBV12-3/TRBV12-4	TGTGCCAGCAGTTTTCCAGGAGCTCTCCACGAGCAGTACTTC	CASSFPGALHEQYF
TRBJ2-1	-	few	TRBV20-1	TGCAGTGCCACCCCAGGATATTATGGGAATGAGCAGTTCTTC	CSATPGYYGNEQFF
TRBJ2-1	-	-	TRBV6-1	TGTGCCAGCAGAACGGGGCCGGGCCGTGAGCAGTTCTTC	CASRTGPGREQFF
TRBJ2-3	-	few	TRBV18	TGTGCCAGCTCACCGATACCCGGGGCAATGGGGGATACGCAGTATTTT	CASSPIPGAMGDTQYF
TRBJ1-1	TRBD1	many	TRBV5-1	TGCGCCAGCAGCCATGGGACAGGGGGCGACGCTGAAGCTTTCTTT	CASSHGTGGDAEAFF
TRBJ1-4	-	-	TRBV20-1	TGCAGTGCTAGAAAATTAACGAGGAGAACTAATGAAAAACTGTTTTTT	CSARKLTRRTNEKLFF
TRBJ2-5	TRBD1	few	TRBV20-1	TGCAGTGCTAGGCGGGACAGGGAGTTAGGGGAGACCCAGTACTTC	CSARRDRELGETQYF
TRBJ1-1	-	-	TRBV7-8	TGTGCCAGCAGCTTTGAACGGAGGAACACTGAAGCTTTCTTT	CASSFERRNTEAFF
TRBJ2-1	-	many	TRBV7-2	TGTGCCAGCAGCTTTTACGGCAATGAGCAGTTCTTC	CASSFYGNEQFF
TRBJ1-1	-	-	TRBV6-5	TGTGCCAGCAGTTCGACAGTTAGGAACACTGAAGCTTTCTTT	CASSSTVRNTEAFF
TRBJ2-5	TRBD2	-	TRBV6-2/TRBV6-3	TGTGCCAGCAGTTCCACCCGGACTAGCGGTCGGGAGACCCAGTACTTC	CASSSTRTSGRETQYF
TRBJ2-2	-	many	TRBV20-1	TGCAGTGCCCTTAACCTGGGCGGGCGGAACACCGGGGAGCTGTTTTTT	CSALNLGGRNTGELFF
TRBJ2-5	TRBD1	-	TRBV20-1	TGCAGTGCTACAAAGACAGGGACCGCCCGAGAGACCCAGTACTTC	CSATKTGTARETQYF
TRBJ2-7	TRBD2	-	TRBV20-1	TGCAGTGCTAGAGATCCCCTAGCGGGAGGTACAGAGCAGTACTTC	CSARDPLAGGTEQYF